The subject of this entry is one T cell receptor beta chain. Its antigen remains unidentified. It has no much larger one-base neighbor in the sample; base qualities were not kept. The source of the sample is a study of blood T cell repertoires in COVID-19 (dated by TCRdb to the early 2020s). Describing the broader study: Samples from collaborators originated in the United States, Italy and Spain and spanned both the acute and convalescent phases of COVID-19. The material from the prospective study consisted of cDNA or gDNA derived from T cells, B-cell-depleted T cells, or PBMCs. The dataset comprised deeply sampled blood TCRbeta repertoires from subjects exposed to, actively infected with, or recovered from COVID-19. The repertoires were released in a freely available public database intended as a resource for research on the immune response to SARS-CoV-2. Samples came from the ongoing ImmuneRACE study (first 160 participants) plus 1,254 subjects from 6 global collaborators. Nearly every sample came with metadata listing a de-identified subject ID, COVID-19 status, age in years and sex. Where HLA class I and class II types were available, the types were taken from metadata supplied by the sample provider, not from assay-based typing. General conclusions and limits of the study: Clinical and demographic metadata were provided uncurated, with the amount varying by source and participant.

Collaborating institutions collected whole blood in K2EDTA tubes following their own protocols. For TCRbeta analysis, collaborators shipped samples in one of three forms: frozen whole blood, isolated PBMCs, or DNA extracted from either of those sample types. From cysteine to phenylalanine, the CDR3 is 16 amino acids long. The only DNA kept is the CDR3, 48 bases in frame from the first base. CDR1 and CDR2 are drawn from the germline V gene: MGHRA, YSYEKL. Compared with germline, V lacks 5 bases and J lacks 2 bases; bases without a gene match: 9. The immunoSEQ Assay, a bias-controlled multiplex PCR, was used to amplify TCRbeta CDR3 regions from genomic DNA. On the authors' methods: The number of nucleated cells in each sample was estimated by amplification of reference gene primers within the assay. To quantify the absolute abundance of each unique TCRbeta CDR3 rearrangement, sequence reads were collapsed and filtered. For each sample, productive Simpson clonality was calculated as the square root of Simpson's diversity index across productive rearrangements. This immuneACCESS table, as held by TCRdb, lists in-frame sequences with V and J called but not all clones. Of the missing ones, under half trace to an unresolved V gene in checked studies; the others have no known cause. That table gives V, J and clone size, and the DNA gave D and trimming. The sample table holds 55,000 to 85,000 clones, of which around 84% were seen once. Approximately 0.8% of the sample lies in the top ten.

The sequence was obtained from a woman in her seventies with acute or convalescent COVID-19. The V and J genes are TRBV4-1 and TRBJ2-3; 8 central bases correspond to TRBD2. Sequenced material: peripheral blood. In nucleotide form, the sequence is TGCGCCAGCAGCTCACGGGAGGGGGGCCCCACAGATACGCAGTATTTT. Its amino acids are CASSSREGGPTDTQYF.